The following is a T cell receptor (beta chain) sequence with its context. Its antigen is as yet unknown. These data originate in a study of T cell repertoires in cytomegalovirus infection. At the level of the study: Recently described HLA-C-restricted plus well-studied HLA-B-restricted CMV epitopes were used. The public TCR beta signatures pointed to both CMV infection and matching HLA type. Overall study results and limits: In two of eight donors, the top clonotype was HLA-C-restricted CMV-specific. CMV carriers having the relevant HLA were flagged by cumulative public TCR beta family frequency.

The germline CDR1 and CDR2 sequences are SGHNT and YYREEE (reference sequence). The CDR3 runs to 11 residues. V gave up 7 bases and J gave up 6 bases, with 7 bases separating them. TCRdb independently ran MiXCR on the reads; one entry per CDR3 protein. The table lists roughly 920,000 distinct CDR3 sequences, less than 40% of them singletons. This TCR derives from a human donor in good health (CMV status not recorded). Some clones in this sample may be carry-over from other donors' samples. The source was cultured CD8+ T cells from PBMCs, collected from culture after CMV antigen stimulation. V and J are TRBV5-4 and TRBJ2-2, with unresolved D. The CDR3 protein is CASHRSGELFF. CDR3 nucleotide sequence: TGTGCCAGCCATCGTTCCGGGGAGCTGTTTTTT.